The 10 T cell receptor beta chains below all came from one sample that was sequenced in a study of cytomegalovirus exposure and HLA in healthy donors. PCR was performed using 60 Vbeta and 13 Jbeta primers. Measured with immunoSEQ multiplex PCR; TCRdb has only the in-frame clones, and not every one. This sample's clone table lists more than 60,000 clones. The specimen was PBMCs. The receptors were gathered from a boy between 10 and 17 years old in good health and CMV-seronegative.

The chain joins TRBV29-1 to TRBJ2-3; TRBD2 matches 11 bases. V shed 3 bases, J shed 4 bases, and the junction held 3 bases outside the gene matches. This CDR3 contains 14 residues. CDR1 is SQVTM and CDR2 is ANQGSEA in the germline V gene. The CDR3 nucleotides are TGCAGCGTTGAGCTTAGCGGGGGGGCAGATACGCAGTATTTT. Encoded protein: CSVELSGGADTQYF.

A note on this clone: Other DNA sequences in the sample encode the same CDR3. The chain joins TRBV28 to TRBJ1-1; perhaps TRBD1 as D (5 bases). Germline V gene sequence: CDR1 MDHEN, CDR2 SYDVKM. The CDR3 extends over 14 amino acids. V was cut by 3 bases and J by 3 bases, with 11 bases left in between. DNA for the CDR3: TGTGCCAGCAGTTTGGGAGGGGTTGACACTGAAGCTTTCTTT. This gives the protein CASSLGGVDTEAFF.

The V gene is TRBV25-1, the J gene TRBJ1-3; D is ambiguous. Trimming cost V 2 bases and J 0 bases, with 14 bases left between them. CDR3 length: 17 amino acids. Per germline, CDR1 MGHDK and CDR2 SYGVNS. The CDR3 DNA sequence: TGTGCCAGCAGTGAAGGGCTGAAGCTATACTCTGGAAACACCATATATTTT. It is translated as CASSEGLKLYSGNTIYF. The full variable domain, completed using reference TRBV25-1 and TRBJ1-3, is EADIYQTPRYLVIGTGKKITLECSQTMGHDKMYWYQQDPGMELHLIHYSYGVNSTEKGDLSSESTVSRIRTEHFPLTLESARPSHTSQYLCASSEGLKLYSGNTIYFGEGSWLTVV.

This chain joins TRBV5-4 and TRBJ1-1, with a possible D match to TRBD1 (6 bases). The germline V gene encodes CDR1 SGHNT and CDR2 YYREEE (reference sequence). The CDR3 runs to 16 residues. Between the trimmed V and J ends, which lost 1 base and 0 bases, there was a span of 13 bases. Written as DNA, the CDR3 is TGTGCCAGCAGCTTGACGGGGCAGGGGATGAACACTGAAGCTTTCTTT. Protein sequence: CASSLTGQGMNTEAFF.

This sequence joins TRBV6-5 and TRBJ1-2; the match to TRBD1 covers 8 bases. The CDR3 contains 13 residues. Germline loops: CDR1 MNHEY, CDR2 SVGAGI. V shed 2 bases and J 7 bases; nucleotides not matched to a gene: 3. CDR3 sequence reads: CASSYRQGSGYTF. The DNA of the CDR3 is TGTGCCAGCAGTTACAGACAGGGGTCTGGCTACACCTTC.

V is TRBV2 and J is TRBJ1-4, with TRBD1 matching over 10 bases. Germline CDR1 and CDR2: SNHLY and FYNNEI. This CDR3 has 13 residues. With V trimmed by 6 bases and J by 7 bases, 2 bases remained unmatched. CDR3 nucleotides: TGTGCCAGCAGGGGGGACAGGGGTGAAAAACTGTTTTTT. This codes for CASRGDRGEKLFF.

This chain joins TRBV6-5 and TRBJ1-2, with TRBD1 identical over 8 bases. In germline, CDR1 is MNHEY, CDR2 SVGAGI. CDR3 length equals 15 residues. V shed 0 bases and J 6 bases; nucleotides not matched to a gene: 6. Here the CDR3 reads CASSYSRQGLNGYTF. The CDR3 DNA follows: TGTGCCAGCAGTTACTCGAGACAGGGGTTGAATGGCTACACCTTC.

The rearrangement joins TRBV6-5 to TRBJ1-1, with D maybe TRBD1 (5 bases). V gave up 6 bases and J gave up 3 bases, with 11 bases separating them. CDR3 length: 13 residues. Germline-derived CDR1 and CDR2 are MNHEY and SVGAGI. The CDR3 DNA is TGTGCCAGCAGGGGATGGGGGGACACTGAAGCTTTCTTT. Translated: CASRGWGDTEAFF.

The CDR3 loop is CASSLGRLAGGGTGELFF. In DNA, the CDR3 is TGTGCCAGCAGCTTAGGCCGACTAGCGGGAGGAGGGACCGGGGAGCTGTTTTTT. The rearrangement links TRBV7-6 to TRBJ2-2, with TRBD2 identical over 13 bases. This CDR3 has 18 amino acids. The V gene's germline CDR1 is SGHVS and CDR2 FNYEAQ. Trimming at V came to 1 base and at J to 5 bases, leaving 7 bases not matched to a gene.

The chain has TRBV6-6 and TRBJ2-7; 7 nucleotides line up with TRBD2. The CDR3 contains 14 residues. Losses at the gene ends were 7 bases for V and 3 bases for J; bases not matched to a gene: 9. Germline CDR1 reads MNHNY; CDR2 reads SVGAGI (reference sequence). The CDR3 DNA reads as TGTGCCAGCAAGGTGGGACGGGGGGTCTACGAGCAGTACTTC. It translates to CASKVGRGVYEQYF.